This is a list of T cell receptor beta chains from one sample in a study of beta chain features in type 1 diabetes. Profiled with immunoSEQ multiplex PCR; TCRdb holds only in-frame clones, not every one. The sample includes about 300,000 clones, approximately 8.1% of them seen just once. Sequencing was done on a sample of central memory CD4+ T cells from blood. The receptors were gathered from a woman aged 18-35 years in good health. CDR3s include the opening cysteine and the closing phenylalanine or tryptophan. D genes are given only for firm matches. Size is stated for part of the rows, as once, few or many counts, or as a class when the clone is expanded.

d_gene,abundance,j_gene,v_gene,CDR3nt,CDR3aa
TRBD2,many,TRBJ2-3,TRBV7-3,TGTGCCAGCAGCCGTGGGGCTAGCGGGGGTGCAGATACGCAGTATTTT,CASSRGASGGADTQYF
NA,many,TRBJ1-5,TRBV25-1,TGTGCCAGCAGTGAATTTTCGGGGAGGCCCCAGCATTTT,CASSEFSGRPQHF
NA,few,TRBJ1-2,TRBV29-1,TGCAGCGTTGAAGATCCCGGACCAGTGGTTGGCTACACCTTC,CSVEDPGPVVGYTF
TRBD1,few,TRBJ1-2,TRBV6-1,TGTGCCAGCAGTGAACCGGGACAGGGCCACTATGGCTACACCTTC,CASSEPGQGHYGYTF
TRBD1,NA,TRBJ2-7,TRBV4-1,TGCGCCAGCAGCCGTCTAATGACAGGGTACTCCTACGAGCAGTACTTC,CASSRLMTGYSYEQYF
NA,few,TRBJ2-3,TRBV4-2,TGTGCCAGCAGCCAAGAGTACGCTAGCGGCACAGATACGCAGTATTTT,CASSQEYASGTDTQYF
NA,few,TRBJ2-2,TRBV14,TGTGCCAGCAGCCAAGCCGTGTCAGGGACCGGGGAGCTGTTTTTT,CASSQAVSGTGELFF
TRBD1,few,TRBJ2-4,TRBV2,TGTGCCATCCGATCCCGGGACAGGAAGGACATTCAGTACTTC,CAIRSRDRKDIQYF
NA,few,TRBJ2-7,TRBV30,TGTGCCTGGAGTCAAATTTCCTACGAGCAGTACTTC,CAWSQISYEQYF
NA,few,TRBJ2-7,TRBV9,TGTGCCAGCAGCGTAGGGTTCGGGACACAGATCCCCGACGAGCAGTACTTC,CASSVGFGTQIPDEQYF
TRBD1,NA,TRBJ1-1,TRBV18,TGTGCCAGCTCAACCGGACAGGGCGAAGCTTTCTTT,CASSTGQGEAFF
NA,NA,TRBJ1-4,TRBV30,TGTGCCTGGAGTGCCAGGTCGCACGAAAAACTGTTTTTT,CAWSARSHEKLFF
NA,few,TRBJ2-5,TRBV11-2,TGTGCCAGCAGCTTAGGGAAGTACCAAGAGACCCAGTACTTC,CASSLGKYQETQYF
TRBD1,many,TRBJ2-1,TRBV28,TGTGCCAGCAGCCCTGGGTGGGACAGGGGGTCCGATGAGCAGTTCTTC,CASSPGWDRGSDEQFF
NA,NA,TRBJ2-1,TRBV6-5,TGTGCCAGCAGTTACAATGATAACTACAATGAGCAGTTCTTC,CASSYNDNYNEQFF
NA,NA,TRBJ2-3,TRBV30,TGTGCCCAATCGGCTGACAGCACAGATACGCAGTATTTT,CAQSADSTDTQYF
NA,many,TRBJ1-1,TRBV7-9,TGTGCCAGCAGCTTAGAGGCGTCAGGGGCCTTCCCAACTTTCTTT,CASSLEASGAFPTFF
NA,few,TRBJ2-2,TRBV7-9,TGTGCCAGCAGCTTGGTGGGAAACACCGGGGAGCTGTTTTTT,CASSLVGNTGELFF
NA,NA,TRBJ2-3,TRBV5-5,TGTGCCAGCAGCCCGGGCACAGATACGCAGTATTTT,CASSPGTDTQYF
TRBD1,few,TRBJ2-7,TRBV19,TGTGCCAGTAGTATGTCAGGGGGTATGGTGGAGCAGTACTTC,CASSMSGGMVEQYF
NA,many,TRBJ2-1,TRBV7-2,TGTGCCAGCAGCTTAGTTCTAGGGTACAATGAGCAGTTCTTC,CASSLVLGYNEQFF
NA,few,TRBJ2-7,TRBV7-9,TGTGCCAGCAGCTTAGACCCTCGCTACTACGAGCAGTACTTC,CASSLDPRYYEQYF
TRBD1,NA,TRBJ2-1,TRBV18,TGTGCCAGCTCACCCGGGACAGGGGTTCGCAATGAGCAGTTCTTC,CASSPGTGVRNEQFF
NA,few,TRBJ2-3,TRBV5-1,TGCGCCAGCAGCTTGGACAGTTCCACGCAGTATTTT,CASSLDSSTQYF
NA,NA,TRBJ1-2,TRBV9,TGTGCCAGCACCAAAGATTTAGGACCGTCTATCTACACCTTC,CASTKDLGPSIYTF
NA,NA,TRBJ1-2,TRBV29-1,TGCAGCGTTCTCGGGGGGAAGGGCTATGACTACACCTTC,CSVLGGKGYDYTF
NA,many,TRBJ2-3,TRBV5-6,TGTGCCAGCAGCTTGTCTGACAGAGGCACAGATACGCAGTATTTT,CASSLSDRGTDTQYF
TRBD2,NA,TRBJ2-1,TRBV5-1,TGCGCCAGCAGAGAGCGGGAATATCGTGAGCAGTTCTTC,CASREREYREQFF
TRBD2,few,TRBJ2-7,TRBV15,TGTGCCACCAGCAGAGCCGGGACTAGCGGATACGAGCAGTACTTC,CATSRAGTSGYEQYF
NA,few,TRBJ2-2,TRBV7-2,TGTGCCAGCAGCCCCGGTGTACGACCCGGGGAGCTGTTTTTT,CASSPGVRPGELFF
NA,NA,TRBJ2-5,TRBV9,TGTGCCAGCAGCATCTCGTTAGGGTCTGTTTCGGAGACCCAGTACTTC,CASSISLGSVSETQYF
TRBD1,few,TRBJ2-3,TRBV13,TGTGCCAGCAGCTTCTACCAGGGGGCGCAAAATACGCAGTATTTT,CASSFYQGAQNTQYF
TRBD1,few,TRBJ2-2,TRBV7-9,TGTGCCAGCAGCCCAGGACAGGGAAACACCGGGGAGCTGTTTTTT,CASSPGQGNTGELFF
NA,few,TRBJ1-1,TRBV11-1,TGTGCCAGCAGCTTTAGGGGGGATAGCAGACTTCAAGCTTTCTTT,CASSFRGDSRLQAFF
NA,NA,TRBJ1-5,TRBV6-1,TGTGCCAGCAGTGTGAGACAGAGCAATCAGCCCCAGCATTTT,CASSVRQSNQPQHF
TRBD1,NA,TRBJ2-1,TRBV7-2,TGTGCCAGCAGCCCAAGGGGGCAGGATGAGCAGTTCTTC,CASSPRGQDEQFF
NA,few,TRBJ2-1,TRBV11-2,TGTGCCAGCAGCGAAGCGAGTGTCGCCTACAATGAGCAGTTCTTC,CASSEASVAYNEQFF
NA,NA,TRBJ2-2,TRBV5-4,TGTGCCAGCAGCGTACAGGGTACCGGGGAGCTGTTTTTT,CASSVQGTGELFF
NA,few,TRBJ2-5,TRBV2,TGTGCCAGCACCGCCGAACAGGGTTTGGAGACCCAGTACTTC,CASTAEQGLETQYF
NA,NA,TRBJ2-3,TRBV28,TGTGCCAGCAGTTTATCCCGGGAGATTACGCAGTATTTT,CASSLSREITQYF
NA,many,TRBJ2-1,TRBV6-6,TGTGCCAGCAGTCCACAGGGATTGGTAGAGCAGTTCTTC,CASSPQGLVEQFF
NA,NA,TRBJ2-5,TRBV7-2,TGTGCCAGCAGCTTAGTATGGGGAGAGACCCAGTACTTC,CASSLVWGETQYF
NA,many,TRBJ2-7,TRBV19,TGTGCCAGTAGTATACCCCGGACGGATACCTACGAGCAGTACTTC,CASSIPRTDTYEQYF
TRBD1,NA,TRBJ1-2,TRBV6-4,TGTGCCAGCAGTGAGACAGGGGAATATGGCTACACCTTC,CASSETGEYGYTF
NA,few,TRBJ1-5,TRBV2,TGTGCCAGCAGCTTGGAGCAGCCCCAGCATTTT,CASSLEQPQHF
TRBD1,NA,TRBJ1-5,TRBV7-9,TGTGCCAGCAGCGCCTCCGGGACAGAGAATCAGCCCCAGCATTTT,CASSASGTENQPQHF
NA,few,TRBJ2-6,TRBV10-3,TGTGCCAGCAGGGGACATGCTGGGGCCAACGTCCTGACTTTC,CASRGHAGANVLTF
NA,few,TRBJ1-2,TRBV19,TGTGCCAGTAGTACGACGGATAACTATGGCTACACCTTC,CASSTTDNYGYTF
NA,few,TRBJ2-4,TRBV7-9,TGTGCCAGCAGCTTTCAGTCCGGTGTAGCCAAAAACATTCAGTACTTC,CASSFQSGVAKNIQYF
NA,NA,TRBJ2-5,TRBV20-1,TGCAGTGCCCTCCAGTGGACCCAGTACTTC,CSALQWTQYF
NA,NA,TRBJ2-3,TRBV7-9,TGTGCCAGCAGCTTAGAAGGGACTAGCACAGATACGCAGTATTTT,CASSLEGTSTDTQYF